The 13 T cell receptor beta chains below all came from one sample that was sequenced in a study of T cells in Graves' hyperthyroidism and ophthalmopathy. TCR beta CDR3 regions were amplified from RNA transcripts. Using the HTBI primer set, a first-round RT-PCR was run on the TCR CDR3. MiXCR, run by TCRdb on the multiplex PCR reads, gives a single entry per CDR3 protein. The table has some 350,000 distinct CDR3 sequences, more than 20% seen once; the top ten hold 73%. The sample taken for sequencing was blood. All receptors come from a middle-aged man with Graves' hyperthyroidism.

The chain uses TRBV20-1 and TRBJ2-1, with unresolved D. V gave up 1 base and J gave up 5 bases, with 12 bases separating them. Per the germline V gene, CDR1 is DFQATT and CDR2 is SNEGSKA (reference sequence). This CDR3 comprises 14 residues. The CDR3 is CSARGRSDHNEQFF. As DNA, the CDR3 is TGCAGTGCTAGAGGGCGAAGCGACCACAATGAGCAGTTCTTC.

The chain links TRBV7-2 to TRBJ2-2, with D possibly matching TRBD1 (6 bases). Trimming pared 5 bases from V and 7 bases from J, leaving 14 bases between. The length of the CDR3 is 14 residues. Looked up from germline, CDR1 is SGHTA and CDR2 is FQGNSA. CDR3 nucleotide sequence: TGTGCCAGCAGCACGGGACAACGTCTCGGGGAGCTGTTTTTT. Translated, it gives CASSTGQRLGELFF.

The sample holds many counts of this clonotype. The CDR3 protein is CASSHSLTGGEQFF. CDR3 bases: TGTGCCAGCAGCCACAGTCTAACGGGAGGGGAGCAGTTCTTC. The chain uses TRBV7-9 and TRBJ2-1; 8 bases are shared with TRBD2. The J segment lost 10 bases and the V segment lost 5 bases, leaving 10 bases of the junction unmatched. Germline V gene sequence: CDR1 SEHNR, CDR2 FQNEAQ (reference sequence). This CDR3 is 14 amino acids long. The full variable domain, with the rest looked up from reference TRBV7-9 and TRBJ2-1, is DTGVSQNPRHKITKRGQNVTFRCDPISEHNRLYWYRQTLGQGPEFLTYFQNEAQLEKSRLLSDRFSAERPKGSFSTLEIQRTEQGDSAMYLCASSHSLTGGEQFFGPGTRLTVL.

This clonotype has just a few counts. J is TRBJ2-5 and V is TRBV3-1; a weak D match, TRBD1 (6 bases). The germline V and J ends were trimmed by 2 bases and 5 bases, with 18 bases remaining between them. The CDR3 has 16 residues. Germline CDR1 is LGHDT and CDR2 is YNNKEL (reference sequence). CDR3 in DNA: TGTGCCAGCAGCCAAAAAACCACAGGGAATCGGGAGACCCAGTACTTC. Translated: CASSQKTTGNRETQYF.

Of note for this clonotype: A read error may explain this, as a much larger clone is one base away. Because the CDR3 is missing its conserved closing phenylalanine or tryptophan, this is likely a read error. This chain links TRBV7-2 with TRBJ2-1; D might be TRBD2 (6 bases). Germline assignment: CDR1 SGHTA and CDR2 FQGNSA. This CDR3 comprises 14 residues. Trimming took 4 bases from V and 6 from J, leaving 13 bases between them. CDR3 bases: TGTGCCAGCAGCTCCGGAGGGATAAGCAATGAGCAGTTCGTC. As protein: CASSSGGISNEQFV.

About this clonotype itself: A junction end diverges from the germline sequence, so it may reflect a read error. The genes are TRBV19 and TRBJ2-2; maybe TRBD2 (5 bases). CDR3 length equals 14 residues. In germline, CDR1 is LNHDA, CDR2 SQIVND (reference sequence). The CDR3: CASSPARNTGELSF. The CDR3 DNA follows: TGTGCCAGTAGCCCGGCCCGAAACACCGGGGAGCTGTCTTTT.

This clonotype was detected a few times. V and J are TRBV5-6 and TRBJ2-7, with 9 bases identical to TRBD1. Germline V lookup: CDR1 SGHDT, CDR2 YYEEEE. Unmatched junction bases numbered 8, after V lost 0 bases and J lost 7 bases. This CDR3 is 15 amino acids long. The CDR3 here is CASSLAGTGMREQYF. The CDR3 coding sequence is TGTGCCAGCAGCTTGGCTGGGACAGGGATGAGGGAGCAGTACTTC.

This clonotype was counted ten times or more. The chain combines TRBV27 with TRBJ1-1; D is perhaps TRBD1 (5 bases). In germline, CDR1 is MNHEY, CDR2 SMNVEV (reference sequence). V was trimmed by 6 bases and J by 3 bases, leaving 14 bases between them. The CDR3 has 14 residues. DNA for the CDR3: TGTGCCAGCAGCACGGCAGGGTGTTACACTGAAGCTTTCTTT. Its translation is CASSTAGCYTEAFF.

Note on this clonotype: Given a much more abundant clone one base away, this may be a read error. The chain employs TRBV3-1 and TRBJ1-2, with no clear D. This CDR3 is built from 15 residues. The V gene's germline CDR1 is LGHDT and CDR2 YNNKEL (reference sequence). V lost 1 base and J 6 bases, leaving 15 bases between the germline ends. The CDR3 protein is CASSQGVYAGDGYTF. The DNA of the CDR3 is TGTGCCAGCAGCCAAGGAGTTTACGCAGGTGATGGCTACACCTTC.

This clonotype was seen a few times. This CDR3 is CASSETSGSSEQYF. The CDR3 nucleotides are TGTGCCAGCAGTGAAACTAGCGGGAGTAGCGAGCAGTACTTC. The V and J genes are TRBV6-1 and TRBJ2-7; the match to TRBD2 covers 11 bases. Trimming took 2 bases from V and 6 from J; bases not matched to a gene: 3. CDR3 length: 14 amino acids. Germline V CDR1 and CDR2: MNHNS, SASEGT.

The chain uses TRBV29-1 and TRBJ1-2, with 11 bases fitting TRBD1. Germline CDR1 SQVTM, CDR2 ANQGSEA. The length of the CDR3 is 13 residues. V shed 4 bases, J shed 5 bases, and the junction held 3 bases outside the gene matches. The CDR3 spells CSVVGTGGYGYTF. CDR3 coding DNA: TGCAGCGTTGTAGGGACAGGGGGATATGGCTACACCTTC.

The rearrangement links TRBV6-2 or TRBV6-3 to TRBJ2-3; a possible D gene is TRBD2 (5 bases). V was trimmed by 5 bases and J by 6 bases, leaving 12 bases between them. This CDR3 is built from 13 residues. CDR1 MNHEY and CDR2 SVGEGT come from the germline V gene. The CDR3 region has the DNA TGTGCCAGCAGTCCTCCGACTATTGATACGCAGTATTTT. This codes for CASSPPTIDTQYF.

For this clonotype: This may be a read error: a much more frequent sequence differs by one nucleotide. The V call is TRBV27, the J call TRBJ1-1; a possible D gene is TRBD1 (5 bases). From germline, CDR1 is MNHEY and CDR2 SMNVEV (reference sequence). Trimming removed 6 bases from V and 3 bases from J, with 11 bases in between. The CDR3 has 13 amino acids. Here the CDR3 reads CASSSTAYTEAFF. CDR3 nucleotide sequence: TGTGCCAGCAGCTCGACAGCGTACACTGAAGCTTTCTTT.